This TCR beta chain was profiled in a study of blood T cell repertoires in COVID-19. Study summary: The cDNA or gDNA used as material had been derived from T cells, B-cell-depleted T cells, or PBMCs.

From germline, CDR1 is SGDLS and CDR2 YYNGEE. The CDR3 extends over 18 amino acids. V was pared by 0 bases and J by 8 bases, with 26 bases between. Generated by immunoSEQ multiplex PCR, the TCRdb table keeps only in-frame clones and is missing some. The sample holds 75,000 to 95,000 clones; about 74% are singletons and the top ten take 3.9%. This chain links TRBV9 with TRBJ1-2; no clear D. This clonotype was sampled from a man in his sixties or seventies with COVID-19, enrolled during active disease. Sequenced input: peripheral blood. In nucleotides, the CDR3 is TGTGCCAGCAGCGTAGAGCAGGCCCCGGCAGGCCGGTCCTACGGCTACACCTTC. This translates into CASSVEQAPAGRSYGYTF.